Below, one T cell receptor beta chain is given with its context. A quantity of about 0.45 to 1 ug RNA underwent reverse transcription using random hexamers. Amplification of TCR beta CDR3 spanned 54 Vbeta and 13 Jbeta via immunoSEQ multiplex PCR. TCRdb used MiXCR to reprocess the immunoSEQ multiplex PCR reads, holding one entry per CDR3 protein. Here the sample spans about 150,000 distinct CDR3 sequences, around 95% being singletons. TCR beta sequences were obtained from blood CD8+ and CD4+ T cells. In contrast to the negatively isolated CD8+ and CD4+ T cells, TEMRA cells were FACS-enriched. The CDR3 is 16 amino acids. Germline lookup yields CDR1 MGHRA and CDR2 YSYEKL. After removal of 4 bases from V and 4 bases from J, the junction contained 9 bases not matched to a gene. The data were obtained in a study of CD8 T cells in Susac syndrome.

Sequenced: CD8+ T cells from PBMCs. This clonotype was sampled from a human donor with multiple sclerosis. V usage is TRBV4-1 and J usage is TRBJ2-1; 8 bases are shared with TRBD2. DNA for the CDR3: TGCGCCAGCAGCCGTGGAGCGGGGGTAATTTACAATGAGCAGTTCTTC. Its translation is CASSRGAGVIYNEQFF.